The 3 T cell receptor beta chains given below trace back to one sample, sequenced in a study of blood T cell repertoires in COVID-19. Clones were sequenced by immunoSEQ multiplex PCR, and TCRdb holds only the in-frame ones, with some missing. The repertoire holds about 20,000 clones, with about 90% as singletons. The sequenced sample was peripheral blood. Receptor source: a human donor in a cohort sampled during active COVID-19.

This chain connects TRBV7-2 to TRBJ2-7; TRBD2 agrees at 8 bases. Germline trimming cut 0 bases from V and 2 bases from J; bases unmatched to any gene: 6. Germline V CDR1 and CDR2: SGHTA, FQGNSA. This CDR3 contains 16 residues. The CDR3 DNA is TGTGCCAGCAGCTTAGCTCCCCGGGGGGGAGCCTACGAGCAGTACTTC. It specifies CASSLAPRGGAYEQYF.

V gene TRBV6-2 or TRBV6-3 combines with J gene TRBJ1-6; 12 positions match TRBD1. Losses at the gene ends were 5 bases for V and 10 bases for J; bases not matched to a gene: 9. The CDR3 contains 16 residues. The V gene's germline CDR1 is MNHEY and CDR2 SVGEGT. CDR3 region: CASSKLGTGGSSPLHF. The DNA for the CDR3 is TGTGCCAGCAGTAAGCTCGGGACAGGGGGCAGCTCACCCCTCCACTTT.

The chain is built from TRBV12-3 or TRBV12-4 and TRBJ1-2, with 7 nucleotides matching TRBD1. This CDR3 contains 13 residues. V gave up 5 bases and J gave up 8 bases; unmatched junction bases: 8. CDR3 loop: CASSLEGGKGYTF. The CDR3 region has the DNA TGTGCCAGCAGTCTAGAAGGGGGCAAGGGCTACACCTTC.